Presented here are 11 T cell receptor beta chains from one specimen sequenced in a study of T cells in women clearing cervical HPV infection. TCRdb's table, derived via immunoSEQ multiplex PCR, lists solely in-frame clones and lacks some. Here the sample table reports 25,000 to 35,000 clones. Sequenced sample: blood buffy coat. The receptors originated from a woman aged 18 to 75 with a cervical HPV16 infection that either progressed to CIN3+ or cleared (not recorded which).

Concerning this clone itself: The read terminates 3 residues ahead of where the CDR3 ends, so the germline J gene completes it. The gene calls are TRBV29-1 and TRBJ2-5; TRBD2 might be the D (5 bases). CDR3 length: 14 residues. Germline V gives CDR1 SQVTM, CDR2 ANQGSEA. The V end lost 3 bases, the J end lost 5 bases, and 16 bases lay between the germline ends. The CDR3 reads CSVDTGSGLETQYF. The sequenced part of the CDR3 DNA is TGCAGCGTTGACACCGGCTCGGGGTTGGAGACC.

Details on this clone: The read terminates 3 residues ahead of where the CDR3 ends, so the germline J gene completes it. This sequence joins TRBV18 and TRBJ2-3; TRBD2 agrees at 15 bases. CDR1 KGHSH and CDR2 LQKENI come from the germline V gene. The CDR3 sequence is 16 residues long. The CDR3 bases that were read are TGTGCCAGCTCCCCCGGGACTAGCGGGAGGCAAGGGACG. It encodes CASSPGTSGRQGT. The CDR3 reads in full as CASSPGTSGRQGTQYF.

Of note for this clone: The sequence runs out 3 residues before the end of the CDR3; the remainder is reconstructed from the germline J gene. The chain carries TRBV10-3 and TRBJ1-2; 8 bases match TRBD1. This CDR3 comprises 14 residues. The germline V gene has CDR1 ENHRY and CDR2 SYGVKD. The CDR3 loop reads CATRSTGTGRGYTF. The sequenced CDR3 bases are TGTGCCACCCGGTCAACCGGGACAGGTCGCGGC.

Note on this clone: The read terminates 3 residues before the CDR3 end, so the remaining end is supplied by the germline J gene. This chain connects TRBV2 to TRBJ2-5; D might be TRBD1 or TRBD2, each matching 5 bases. V shed 8 bases and J shed 4 bases, with 11 bases lying between them. This CDR3 spans 12 amino acids. CDR1 SNHLY and CDR2 FYNNEI come from the germline V gene. The part of the CDR3 DNA that was read is TGTGCCAGCCGTACAGGAGGAGAGACC. As protein: CASRTGGET. The CDR3 in full is CASRTGGETQYF.

About this clone itself: The CDR3 end lies 3 residues beyond the end of the read and is filled in from the germline J gene. The rearrangement uses TRBV5-1 and TRBJ2-2; 7 bases are shared with TRBD1. Germline V gene data show CDR1 as SGHRS and CDR2 as YFSETQ. The ends lost 5 bases at V and 6 bases at J; junction bases unmatched: 7. The CDR3 covers 14 residues. The CDR3 sequence: CASSLRGGSGELFF. The CDR3 bases that were read are TGCGCCAGCAGTTTGAGAGGGGGCTCCGGGGAG.

As concerns this clone: The read ends 3 residues before the CDR3 terminus; that terminus is restored from the germline J gene. The rearrangement links TRBV20-1 to TRBJ2-7; weak D call: TRBD1 (6 bases). In germline, CDR1 is DFQATT, CDR2 SNEGSKA (reference sequence). V lost 5 bases and J 5 bases, leaving 19 bases between the germline ends. The CDR3 is 14 residues long. CDR3 DNA (partial): TGCAGTGCTCCGGAGGTGGGGACAACCGACGAG. Translating gives CSAPEVGTTDE. From start to end, the CDR3 is CSAPEVGTTDEQYF.

Comment on this clone: Coverage ceases 3 residues before the CDR3 finishes, and the germline J gene fills in the end. The chain links TRBV7-6 to TRBJ2-1; 9 nucleotides agree with TRBD2. Germline CDR1 SGHVS, CDR2 FNYEAQ. The CDR3 length is 14 residues. Losses at the gene ends were 5 bases for V and 8 bases for J; bases not matched to a gene: 7. The CDR3 bases that were read are TGTGCCAGCAGCCAGGGACTAGCTATGGATGAG. Translated: CASSQGLAMDE. The whole CDR3 sequence reads CASSQGLAMDEQFF.

A remark on this clone: The sequenced fragment ends 3 residues before the CDR3 boundary, so the rest is inferred from the germline J gene. The chain joins TRBV5-1 to TRBJ1-1; D call uncertain. Germline CDR1 is SGHRS and CDR2 is YFSETQ. CDR3 size: 15 residues. Trimming left V 0 bases short and J 0 bases short, with 9 bases between. CDR3 protein: CASSLGFRMNTEAFF. The CDR3 bases that were read are TGCGCCAGCAGCTTGGGGTTTAGAATGAACACTGAA. The full variable domain, in which reference TRBV5-1 and TRBJ1-1 provide the parts outside the CDR3, is KAGVTQTPRYLIKTRGQQVTLSCSPISGHRSVSWYQQTPGQGLQFLFEYFSETQRNKGNFPGRFSGRQFSNSRSEMNVSTLELGDSALYLCASSLGFRMNTEAFFGQGTRLTVV.

As to this clone: Relative to the germline gene, one junction end is altered; a read error may explain this. The read falls 3 residues short of the CDR3 end, and the missing part is taken from the germline J gene. The J gene is TRBJ2-3, the V gene TRBV4-2; 11 nucleotides agree with TRBD2. The germline V gene has CDR1 LGHNA and CDR2 YNFKEQ. This CDR3 contains 16 residues. CDR3 in amino acids: CASSQELAGGTDTQYF. CDR3 DNA (partial): TGCGCCAGCAGCCAAGAACTAGCGGGGGGCACAGATACG.

Remarks on this clone: The read falls 3 residues short of the CDR3 end, and the missing part is taken from the germline J gene. This chain links TRBV6-2 or TRBV6-3 with TRBJ2-5; weak D call: TRBD2 (6 bases). Germline lookup yields CDR1 MNHEY and CDR2 SVGEGT. Trimming took off 6 bases at V and 2 bases at J, with 13 bases between the two ends. The length of the CDR3 is 14 residues. The DNA read from the CDR3 is TGTGCCAGCAGGTTAACGGGGGTTCAAGAGACC. This encodes CASRLTGVQET. The CDR3, in full, reads CASRLTGVQETQYF.

Turning to this clone: Sequencing ends 3 residues short of the CDR3 end; the germline J gene provides the rest. The rearrangement joins TRBV7-2 to TRBJ2-3, with 10 bases matching TRBD1. The CDR3 is made up of 18 amino acids. CDR1 SGHTA and CDR2 FQGNSA come from the germline V gene. V trimming: 0 bases; J trimming: 6 bases; junction bases outside the gene matches: 12. Incomplete CDR3 DNA: TGTGCCAGCAGCTTAGCCCCGGGACAGGGGCCCACCAAGGATACG. Translating it yields CASSLAPGQGPTKDT. The whole CDR3 is CASSLAPGQGPTKDTQYF. The entire variable domain, with the rest obtained from reference TRBV7-2 and TRBJ2-3, is as follows: GAGVSQSPSNKVTEKGKDVELRCDPISGHTALYWYRQSLGQGLEFLIYFQGNSAPDKSGLPSDRFSAERTGGSVSTLTIQRTQQEDSAVYLCASSLAPGQGPTKDTQYFGPGTRLTVL.